The T cell receptor (beta chain) under discussion was sequenced for a study of cytomegalovirus exposure and HLA in healthy donors. Notes on the study in general: By a later analysis, the bulk of CMV-associated TCR beta chains appeared HLA-restricted. In an earlier analysis, about 87% or about 30%: the productive usage of most TCR beta V segments.

Remarks on this clone: Its target is unknown.

The CDR3 is 14 residues long. The V end lost 5 bases, the J end lost 3 bases, and 13 bases lay between the germline ends. Per germline, CDR1 MNHEY and CDR2 SVGAGI. 60 Vbeta and 13 Jbeta primers were used in PCR. TCRdb's copy holds only in-frame clones and misses some; the assay was immunoSEQ multiplex PCR. Of 90,000 to 150,000 clones listed, roughly 80% are singletons. The V and J genes are TRBV6-5 and TRBJ1-1, with D possibly matching TRBD1 (5 bases). The sequenced sample was PBMCs. The receptor's source is a female donor in good health and CMV-seronegative. CDR3 region: CASSAERGDTEAFF. DNA of the CDR3: TGTGCCAGCAGTGCTGAAAGGGGTGACACTGAAGCTTTCTTT.